The entry below describes one TCR beta chain. Participant-given clinical history determined each cohort assignment. Recovered participants had two consecutive negative NP/OP PCR tests, healthcare professional clearance, or symptom resolution. The sample is drawn from a study of blood T cell repertoires in COVID-19. Study summary: Sources were T cells, B-cell-depleted T cells, or PBMCs; the material itself was cDNA or gDNA.

In the study's own analysis: Reference gene primer amplification yielded estimated nucleated cell counts. TCRdb keeps only in-frame clones here, not all; method: immunoSEQ multiplex PCR. V and J calls and clone size follow that table, whereas D and trimming were derived from the DNA. The table shows around 270,000 clones, with roughly 88% occurring only once. This CDR3 has 16 residues. This chain uses TRBV21-1 with TRBJ2-1; the table's D call of TRBD1 was not tested on the DNA. TRBV21-1 is given as a pseudogene. This receptor was identified in a woman in her twenties or thirties who had recovered from COVID-19. Material for sequencing was PBMCs or T cells enriched from blood (not recorded which). CDR3 sequence (DNA): TGTGCCAGCAGCAAAGTAGGGCAGGGGGGTTACAATGAGCAGTTCTTC. Amino acids: CASSKVGQGGYNEQFF.